This TCR beta chain was profiled in a study of T cells after posttransplantation cyclophosphamide. Findings of the study overall: Tissue-infiltrating T cells from skin or gut overlapped little with blood T cells. Recipient CMV seropositivity and CMV reactivation strongly tracked TRB clonality.

Sequencing was performed with immunoSEQ multiplex PCR; in TCRdb, only in-frame clones are kept and a portion is missing. The sample has about 22,000 clones, roughly 67% seen once. Of note for this clone: Its matching antigen is unknown.

Trimming at V came to 4 bases and at J to 3 bases, leaving 5 bases not matched to a gene. Germline CDR1 is SQVTM and CDR2 is ANQGSEA. This CDR3 has 13 amino acids. Sequenced input: memory CD4+ T cells sorted from PBMCs. The V call is TRBV29-1, the J call TRBJ1-2; 7 bases fit TRBD1. This TCR was recovered from a woman aged 55-69 years in good health, CMV-negative, and a related stem cell transplant donor. This chain's CDR3 is CSVVGQSYYGYTF. The DNA of the CDR3 is TGCAGCGTTGTGGGACAGAGCTACTATGGCTACACCTTC.